This is a list of T cell receptor beta chains from one sample in a study of CD8 T cells in Susac syndrome. TCRdb re-called the immunoSEQ multiplex PCR reads through MiXCR, storing one row per CDR3 protein. The sample holds 150,000 to 200,000 distinct CDR3 sequences; 95% are singletons and the top ten take 0.16%. The sequenced sample was CD8+ T cells from PBMCs. The source of these receptors is a human donor with multiple sclerosis. Each CDR3 is given with its conserved first and last residue. Each record gives: clone size, CDR3 length, D gene, V gene, J gene, CDR3 DNA, CDR3 protein. D genes are given only for firm matches. Where a row states a size, it is once, few, many or the class of an expanded clone; other rows omit it.

clone_size: few; cdr3_length: 15; d_call: TRBD2; v_call: TRBV5-6; j_call: TRBJ2-7; cdr3_nt: TGTGCCAGCAGCCCTGGACTAGCGGGAGTTAGCGAGCAGTACTTC; cdr3_aa: CASSPGLAGVSEQYF
clone_size: NA; cdr3_length: 11; d_call: NA; v_call: TRBV29-1; j_call: TRBJ1-1; cdr3_nt: TGCAGCGGTGTTTGGGGGGATGAAGCTTTCTTT; cdr3_aa: CSGVWGDEAFF
clone_size: NA; cdr3_length: 16; d_call: NA; v_call: TRBV28; j_call: TRBJ2-3; cdr3_nt: TGTGCCAGCAGTCCTTTCGAGGGGATAGGGTCAGATACGCAGTATTTT; cdr3_aa: CASSPFEGIGSDTQYF
clone_size: NA; cdr3_length: 13; d_call: NA; v_call: TRBV12-3/TRBV12-4; j_call: TRBJ2-7; cdr3_nt: TGTGCCAGCAGTTTACTAGCGCCTAACGAGCAGTACTTC; cdr3_aa: CASSLLAPNEQYF
clone_size: NA; cdr3_length: 14; d_call: NA; v_call: TRBV7-8; j_call: TRBJ2-2; cdr3_nt: TGTGCCAGCAGGAACCAAGTAAACACCGGGGAGCTGTTTTTT; cdr3_aa: CASRNQVNTGELFF
clone_size: NA; cdr3_length: 14; d_call: TRBD2; v_call: TRBV5-6; j_call: TRBJ2-1; cdr3_nt: TGTGCCAGCACCCAGGGACTAGCCGCCCATGAGCAGTTCTTC; cdr3_aa: CASTQGLAAHEQFF
clone_size: NA; cdr3_length: 15; d_call: NA; v_call: TRBV7-9; j_call: TRBJ2-7; cdr3_nt: TGTGCCAGCAGCCCCCGGGGCCCCAGCTCCTACGAGCAGTACTTC; cdr3_aa: CASSPRGPSSYEQYF
clone_size: NA; cdr3_length: 14; d_call: TRBD1; v_call: TRBV27; j_call: TRBJ2-7; cdr3_nt: TGTGCCAGGTTAATCCCGGGACAGACCTACGAGCAGTACTTC; cdr3_aa: CARLIPGQTYEQYF
clone_size: few; cdr3_length: 14; d_call: TRBD1; v_call: TRBV7-9; j_call: TRBJ2-7; cdr3_nt: TGTGCCAGCAGCCGCAGGGGGCGAAGCTACGAGCAGTACTTC; cdr3_aa: CASSRRGRSYEQYF
clone_size: NA; cdr3_length: 15; d_call: NA; v_call: TRBV4-1; j_call: TRBJ2-1; cdr3_nt: TGCGCCAGCAGCCAAGAGGGCGCCTTGTACAATGAGCAGTTCTTC; cdr3_aa: CASSQEGALYNEQFF
clone_size: NA; cdr3_length: 11; d_call: NA; v_call: TRBV21-1; j_call: TRBJ2-5; cdr3_nt: TGTGCCAGCAGCAAAGGAGAGACCCAGTACTTC; cdr3_aa: CASSKGETQYF
clone_size: NA; cdr3_length: 14; d_call: NA; v_call: TRBV12-3/TRBV12-4; j_call: TRBJ2-5; cdr3_nt: TGTGCCAGCAGTTTAGTATCCAATCAAGAGACCCAGTACTTC; cdr3_aa: CASSLVSNQETQYF
clone_size: NA; cdr3_length: 14; d_call: NA; v_call: TRBV11-2; j_call: TRBJ2-7; cdr3_nt: TGTGCCAGCAGCTTGGCGGACAGCGCCTACGAGCAGTACTTC; cdr3_aa: CASSLADSAYEQYF
clone_size: NA; cdr3_length: 15; d_call: TRBD1; v_call: TRBV6-5; j_call: TRBJ2-7; cdr3_nt: TGTGCCAGCAGTGCCGGGACAGTGTTCAGGTACGAGCAGTACTTC; cdr3_aa: CASSAGTVFRYEQYF
clone_size: NA; cdr3_length: 14; d_call: TRBD2; v_call: TRBV29-1; j_call: TRBJ2-1; cdr3_nt: TGCAGCGTTGAACTGGGGGAGGGCCTCAATGAGCAGTTCTTC; cdr3_aa: CSVELGEGLNEQFF
clone_size: NA; cdr3_length: 15; d_call: NA; v_call: TRBV29-1; j_call: TRBJ1-1; cdr3_nt: TGCAGCGTTGAACATTACGACCTGCCGAACACTGAAGCTTTCTTT; cdr3_aa: CSVEHYDLPNTEAFF
clone_size: NA; cdr3_length: 17; d_call: NA; v_call: TRBV30; j_call: TRBJ2-1; cdr3_nt: TGTGCCTGGAGTGCCGTCGACGTGGGGGCAAGGGACAATGAGCAGTTCTTC; cdr3_aa: CAWSAVDVGARDNEQFF
clone_size: NA; cdr3_length: 16; d_call: NA; v_call: TRBV12-3/TRBV12-4; j_call: TRBJ1-2; cdr3_nt: TGTGCCAGCAGTCCCGTGGGGGGGGCGGCTAACTATGGCTACACCTTC; cdr3_aa: CASSPVGGAANYGYTF
clone_size: NA; cdr3_length: 15; d_call: NA; v_call: TRBV3-1; j_call: TRBJ2-5; cdr3_nt: TGTGCCAGCAGCCCCTCCTTTGGGCCTGTGGAGACCCAGTACTTC; cdr3_aa: CASSPSFGPVETQYF
clone_size: once; cdr3_length: 13; d_call: NA; v_call: TRBV11-2; j_call: TRBJ2-2; cdr3_nt: TGTGCCAGCAGCATAGATTGGCCCGGGGAGCTGTTTTTT; cdr3_aa: CASSIDWPGELFF
clone_size: NA; cdr3_length: 15; d_call: NA; v_call: TRBV7-6; j_call: TRBJ2-7; cdr3_nt: TGTGCCAGCAGCTTAGAAGGTGGACCGTCCTACGAGCAGTACTTC; cdr3_aa: CASSLEGGPSYEQYF
clone_size: NA; cdr3_length: 13; d_call: NA; v_call: TRBV29-1; j_call: TRBJ2-1; cdr3_nt: TGCAGTGCAGGGCCCCGAGGGTACAATGAGCAGTTCTTC; cdr3_aa: CSAGPRGYNEQFF
clone_size: NA; cdr3_length: 14; d_call: NA; v_call: TRBV12-3/TRBV12-4; j_call: TRBJ1-1; cdr3_nt: TGTGCCAGCAGTCATAACAGGGAGAACACTGAAGCTTTCTTT; cdr3_aa: CASSHNRENTEAFF
clone_size: NA; cdr3_length: 14; d_call: TRBD2; v_call: TRBV9; j_call: TRBJ2-1; cdr3_nt: TGTGCCAGCAGCGTAGGACCGGGAGGGTATGAGCAGTTCTTC; cdr3_aa: CASSVGPGGYEQFF
clone_size: NA; cdr3_length: 13; d_call: NA; v_call: TRBV6-6; j_call: TRBJ2-1; cdr3_nt: TGTGCCAGCAGTTACTCTTTATCAGGCGAGCAGTTCTTC; cdr3_aa: CASSYSLSGEQFF
clone_size: NA; cdr3_length: 15; d_call: NA; v_call: TRBV15; j_call: TRBJ2-5; cdr3_nt: TGTGCCACCAGCAGGGGAAGGAGCGGCCAAGAGACCCAGTACTTC; cdr3_aa: CATSRGRSGQETQYF
clone_size: NA; cdr3_length: 14; d_call: NA; v_call: TRBV20-1; j_call: TRBJ2-7; cdr3_nt: TGCAGTGCTGTTGAGTTGGGGATTCTTGGAGAGCAGTACTTC; cdr3_aa: CSAVELGILGEQYF
clone_size: NA; cdr3_length: 16; d_call: TRBD1; v_call: TRBV2; j_call: TRBJ2-1; cdr3_nt: TGTGCCGGGCGACAGGGTCTGAAGAGCTCCTACAATGAGCAGTTCTTC; cdr3_aa: CAGRQGLKSSYNEQFF
clone_size: NA; cdr3_length: 14; d_call: NA; v_call: TRBV25-1; j_call: TRBJ1-1; cdr3_nt: TGTGCCAGCAGTGAAAATAGTCGTCGCACTGAAGCTTTCTTT; cdr3_aa: CASSENSRRTEAFF
clone_size: once; cdr3_length: 16; d_call: TRBD2; v_call: TRBV28; j_call: TRBJ2-7; cdr3_nt: TGTGCCAGCAGTTCTTCCCGGACTAGCGGGAACAACGAGCAGTACTTC; cdr3_aa: CASSSSRTSGNNEQYF
clone_size: NA; cdr3_length: 12; d_call: NA; v_call: TRBV28; j_call: TRBJ2-7; cdr3_nt: TGTGCCAGCAGCCTCTTCTCCGGGGCGCAGTACTTC; cdr3_aa: CASSLFSGAQYF
clone_size: NA; cdr3_length: 14; d_call: NA; v_call: TRBV27; j_call: TRBJ2-5; cdr3_nt: TGTGCCAGCAGTTCCCCGGGGGATTGGGAGACCCAGTACTTC; cdr3_aa: CASSSPGDWETQYF